One sample yielded the 2 T cell receptor beta chains listed below, sequenced in a study of cytomegalovirus exposure and HLA in healthy donors. PCR employed 60 Vbeta and 13 Jbeta primers. Assay used: immunoSEQ multiplex PCR; TCRdb lists only in-frame clones, some missing. The data contain roughly 190,000 clones, approximately 80% of them singletons. Material: PBMCs. All receptors come from a woman in her 30s in good health and CMV-seropositive.

This chain links TRBV7-2 with TRBJ1-1; a weak D match, TRBD1 (5 bases). The CDR3 length is 16 residues. CDR1 and CDR2 from the germline V gene are SGHTA and FQGNSA. V lost 6 bases and J 2 bases, leaving 19 bases between the germline ends. CDR3 nucleotides: TGTGCCAGCAGTCCTGATTTCTCCAGGGCCAACACTGAAGCTTTCTTT. Translation gives CASSPDFSRANTEAFF.

The J gene is TRBJ1-6, the V gene TRBV27, with 7 bases identical to TRBD1. The length of the CDR3 is 14 residues. The ends lost 11 bases at V and 0 bases at J; junction bases unmatched: 4. Germline V gene data show CDR1 as MNHEY and CDR2 as SMNVEV (reference sequence). CDR3 amino acids: CAAGQPSYNSPLHF. CDR3 coding DNA: TGTGCCGCGGGACAGCCCTCCTATAATTCACCCCTCCACTTT.